A selection of T cell receptor beta chains follows, all from one sample in a study of blood T cell repertoires in COVID-19. Here immunoSEQ multiplex PCR was the method, and the copy in TCRdb shows in-frame clones only, minus some. The table includes around 180,000 clones, more than 70% detected once. Specimen: peripheral blood. These receptors originate from a woman aged 80 or over with active or convalescent COVID-19. CDR3s include the opening cysteine and the closing phenylalanine or tryptophan. A D gene is named only where the DNA matches it firmly. Size tells how often a clone was seen (once, few, many) or the class of an expanded clone, and some rows leave it out.

CDR3 DNA	CDR3 protein	clone size	V gene	J gene	D gene	CDR3 length
TGTGCCACCAGCAGAGAACAGGGCACTGAAGCTTTCTTT	CATSREQGTEAFF	.	TRBV15	TRBJ1-1	.	13
TGTGCCAGCAGTAGGACAGCACAAGAGACCCAGTACTTC	CASSRTAQETQYF	.	TRBV28	TRBJ2-5	.	13
TGTGCCAGCTCACCAGGGCTAGCGGCAGCCTACGAGCAGTACTTC	CASSPGLAAAYEQYF	.	TRBV18	TRBJ2-7	TRBD2	15
TGCGCCAGCAGCGGACAGGGGTCAGCTAATGAAAAACTGTTTTTT	CASSGQGSANEKLFF	.	TRBV5-1	TRBJ1-4	TRBD1	15
TGTGCCTGGAGTGTACTGGGACAGGGACTCTATGGCTACACCTTC	CAWSVLGQGLYGYTF	.	TRBV30	TRBJ1-2	TRBD1	15
TGTGCCAGCGGAGGGGAGGGCAGCAGTAACTATGGCTACACCTTC	CASGGEGSSNYGYTF	once	TRBV6-5	TRBJ1-2	.	15
TGTGCCAGCAGTTCATCGAGGACTAGACAAGAGACCCAGTACTTC	CASSSSRTRQETQYF	.	TRBV27	TRBJ2-5	TRBD2	15
TGTGCCAGCAGTCTCCGGGATAATAATGAAAAACTGTTTTTT	CASSLRDNNEKLFF	once	TRBV28	TRBJ1-4	.	14
TGTGCCAGCAGCCGAGAACAGGGGCTGAGCGAGCAGTACTTC	CASSREQGLSEQYF	.	TRBV4-2	TRBJ2-7	TRBD1	14
TGTGCCAGCAGTTTCCGGGAAGCTGAAGCTTTCTTT	CASSFREAEAFF	.	TRBV12-3/TRBV12-4	TRBJ1-1	.	12
TGTGCCAGCTCACCACCCGAGACAAGGAACACTGAAGCTTTCTTT	CASSPPETRNTEAFF	.	TRBV18	TRBJ1-1	.	15
TGCGCCAGCAGCCAAGTCTGGGGACAGGGGTTCTACGAGCAGTACTTC	CASSQVWGQGFYEQYF	.	TRBV4-1	TRBJ2-7	TRBD1	16
TGTGCCAGCAGTTCCATATTCCCGGGACAGGAAAAAGCTTTCTTT	CASSSIFPGQEKAFF	.	TRBV27	TRBJ1-1	TRBD1	15
TGTGCCAGTAGTAAGGGACTAGCGGGAGCCCTTTCCTCCTACGAGCAGTACTTC	CASSKGLAGALSSYEQYF	.	TRBV19	TRBJ2-7	TRBD2	18
TGTGCCAGCAGCCTTAGACAGGGGAGAGAGACCCAGTACTTC	CASSLRQGRETQYF	once	TRBV3-1/TRBV3-2	TRBJ2-5	TRBD1	14
TGTGCCAGCACCCCGTCCCGGCGGGAGGCCCTCAGGAATACGCAGTATTTT	CASTPSRREALRNTQYF	.	TRBV7-9	TRBJ2-3	TRBD2	17
TGTGCCAGCGATTCAGGGGGCACCGGGGAGCTGTTTTTT	CASDSGGTGELFF	few	TRBV2	TRBJ2-2	TRBD1	13
TGTGCCTGGAGTCAACGGAGGATCTATGGCTACACCTTC	CAWSQRRIYGYTF	.	TRBV30	TRBJ1-2	.	13
TGTGCCACCCGCCTCCAGGGTGAAGATACGCAGTATTTT	CATRLQGEDTQYF	few	TRBV19	TRBJ2-3	.	13
TGTGCCAGCAGCGTAGAGTCCTGGAGTGAAAAACTGTTTTTT	CASSVESWSEKLFF	few	TRBV9	TRBJ1-4	.	14
TGTGCCAGCAGGACCCGGGGACAGCAGCTAATCAATCAGCCCCAGCATTTT	CASRTRGQQLINQPQHF	.	TRBV28	TRBJ1-5	TRBD1	17
TGTGCCAGTAGTCAGTGGCAGGGGGCCACCGGGGAGCTGTTTTTT	CASSQWQGATGELFF	.	TRBV19	TRBJ2-2	TRBD1	15
TGTGCAAGTCGCCGCCCTAGGACAGGGATACATAACACTGAAGCTTTCTTT	CASRRPRTGIHNTEAFF	.	TRBV12-2	TRBJ1-1	.	17
TGTGCCAGTAGTATAGCCGGGACAGTCCCTAATGAAAAACTGTTTTTT	CASSIAGTVPNEKLFF	.	TRBV19	TRBJ1-4	TRBD1	16
TGTGCCAGCGGGACAGGGAGAGTTATAGGGACCGAAAAACTGTTTTTT	CASGTGRVIGTEKLFF	.	TRBV28	TRBJ1-4	TRBD1	16
TGCGCCAGCAGTCGACGGACAGGGGCCCTCTTCTCCTACGAGCAGTACTTC	CASSRRTGALFSYEQYF	.	TRBV23-1	TRBJ2-7	TRBD1	17
TGTGCCAGCAGCTCTCAGACAGGGGCCTACGAGCAGTACTTC	CASSSQTGAYEQYF	once	TRBV7-6	TRBJ2-7	TRBD1	14
TGTGCCTGGACCCCCAGACAGGAAGCAACTAATGAAAAACTGTTTTTT	CAWTPRQEATNEKLFF	.	TRBV30	TRBJ1-4	.	16
TGTGCCAGCAGCGGTGCGGGAAGAACAGATACGCAGTATTTT	CASSGAGRTDTQYF	.	TRBV5-6	TRBJ2-3	.	14
TGTGCCAGCAGCCAATCCAGGGGCTGGTATGGCTACACCTTC	CASSQSRGWYGYTF	.	TRBV3-1/TRBV3-2	TRBJ1-2	.	14
TGTGCCAGCTCACCACCCTCGTCTAGCGGGCGAGAGACCCAGTACTTC	CASSPPSSSGRETQYF	.	TRBV18	TRBJ2-5	TRBD2	16
TGTGCCATCATCGCCGGGACAGCAAACACCGGGGAGCTGTTTTTT	CAIIAGTANTGELFF	.	TRBV10-3	TRBJ2-2	TRBD1	15
TGTGCCAGCAGCCCGTGGCGGTTGTACCAAGAGACCCAGTACTTC	CASSPWRLYQETQYF	.	TRBV3-1/TRBV3-2	TRBJ2-5	.	15
TGTGCCAGCACTGCACCCCTCCACTTT	CASTAPLHF	few	TRBV14	TRBJ1-6	.	9
TGTGCCAGCAGTCCCAACCCCAGACAGGGACACTATGGCTACACCTTC	CASSPNPRQGHYGYTF	.	TRBV28	TRBJ1-2	TRBD1	16